This TCR beta chain stems from a study of blood T cell repertoires in COVID-19. Sequencing used immunoSEQ multiplex PCR; TCRdb keeps in-frame clones, though not all of them. The top ten clones hold 0.83% of a sample with approximately 110,000 clones, approximately 83% of them seen once. Germline V gene data show CDR1 as WSHSY and CDR2 as SAAADI. This CDR3 has 14 amino acids. J gave up 7 bases and V 6 bases, and 4 bases lay outside the gene matches. This sequence was found in a woman aged 65 to 85 with acute or convalescent COVID-19. Sequencing input: peripheral blood. The rearrangement links TRBV10-2 to TRBJ2-2; 11 nucleotides line up with TRBD2. The CDR3 DNA follows: TGCGCCAGCAGAGTAGCGGGAGGGGTCGGGGAGCTGTTTTTT. Protein: CASRVAGGVGELFF.